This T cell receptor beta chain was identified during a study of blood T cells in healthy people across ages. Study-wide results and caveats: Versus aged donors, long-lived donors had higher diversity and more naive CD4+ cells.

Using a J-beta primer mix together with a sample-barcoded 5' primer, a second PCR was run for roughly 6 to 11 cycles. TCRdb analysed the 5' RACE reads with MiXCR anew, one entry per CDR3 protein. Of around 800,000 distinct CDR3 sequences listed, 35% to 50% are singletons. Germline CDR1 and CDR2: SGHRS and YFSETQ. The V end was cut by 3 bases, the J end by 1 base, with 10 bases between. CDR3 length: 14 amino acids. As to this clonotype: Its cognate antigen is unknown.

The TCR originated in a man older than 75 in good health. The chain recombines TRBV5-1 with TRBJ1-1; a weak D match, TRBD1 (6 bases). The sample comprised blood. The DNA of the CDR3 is TGCGCCAGCAGCTGGACACAGGGGAACACTGAAGCTTTCTTT. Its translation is CASSWTQGNTEAFF.